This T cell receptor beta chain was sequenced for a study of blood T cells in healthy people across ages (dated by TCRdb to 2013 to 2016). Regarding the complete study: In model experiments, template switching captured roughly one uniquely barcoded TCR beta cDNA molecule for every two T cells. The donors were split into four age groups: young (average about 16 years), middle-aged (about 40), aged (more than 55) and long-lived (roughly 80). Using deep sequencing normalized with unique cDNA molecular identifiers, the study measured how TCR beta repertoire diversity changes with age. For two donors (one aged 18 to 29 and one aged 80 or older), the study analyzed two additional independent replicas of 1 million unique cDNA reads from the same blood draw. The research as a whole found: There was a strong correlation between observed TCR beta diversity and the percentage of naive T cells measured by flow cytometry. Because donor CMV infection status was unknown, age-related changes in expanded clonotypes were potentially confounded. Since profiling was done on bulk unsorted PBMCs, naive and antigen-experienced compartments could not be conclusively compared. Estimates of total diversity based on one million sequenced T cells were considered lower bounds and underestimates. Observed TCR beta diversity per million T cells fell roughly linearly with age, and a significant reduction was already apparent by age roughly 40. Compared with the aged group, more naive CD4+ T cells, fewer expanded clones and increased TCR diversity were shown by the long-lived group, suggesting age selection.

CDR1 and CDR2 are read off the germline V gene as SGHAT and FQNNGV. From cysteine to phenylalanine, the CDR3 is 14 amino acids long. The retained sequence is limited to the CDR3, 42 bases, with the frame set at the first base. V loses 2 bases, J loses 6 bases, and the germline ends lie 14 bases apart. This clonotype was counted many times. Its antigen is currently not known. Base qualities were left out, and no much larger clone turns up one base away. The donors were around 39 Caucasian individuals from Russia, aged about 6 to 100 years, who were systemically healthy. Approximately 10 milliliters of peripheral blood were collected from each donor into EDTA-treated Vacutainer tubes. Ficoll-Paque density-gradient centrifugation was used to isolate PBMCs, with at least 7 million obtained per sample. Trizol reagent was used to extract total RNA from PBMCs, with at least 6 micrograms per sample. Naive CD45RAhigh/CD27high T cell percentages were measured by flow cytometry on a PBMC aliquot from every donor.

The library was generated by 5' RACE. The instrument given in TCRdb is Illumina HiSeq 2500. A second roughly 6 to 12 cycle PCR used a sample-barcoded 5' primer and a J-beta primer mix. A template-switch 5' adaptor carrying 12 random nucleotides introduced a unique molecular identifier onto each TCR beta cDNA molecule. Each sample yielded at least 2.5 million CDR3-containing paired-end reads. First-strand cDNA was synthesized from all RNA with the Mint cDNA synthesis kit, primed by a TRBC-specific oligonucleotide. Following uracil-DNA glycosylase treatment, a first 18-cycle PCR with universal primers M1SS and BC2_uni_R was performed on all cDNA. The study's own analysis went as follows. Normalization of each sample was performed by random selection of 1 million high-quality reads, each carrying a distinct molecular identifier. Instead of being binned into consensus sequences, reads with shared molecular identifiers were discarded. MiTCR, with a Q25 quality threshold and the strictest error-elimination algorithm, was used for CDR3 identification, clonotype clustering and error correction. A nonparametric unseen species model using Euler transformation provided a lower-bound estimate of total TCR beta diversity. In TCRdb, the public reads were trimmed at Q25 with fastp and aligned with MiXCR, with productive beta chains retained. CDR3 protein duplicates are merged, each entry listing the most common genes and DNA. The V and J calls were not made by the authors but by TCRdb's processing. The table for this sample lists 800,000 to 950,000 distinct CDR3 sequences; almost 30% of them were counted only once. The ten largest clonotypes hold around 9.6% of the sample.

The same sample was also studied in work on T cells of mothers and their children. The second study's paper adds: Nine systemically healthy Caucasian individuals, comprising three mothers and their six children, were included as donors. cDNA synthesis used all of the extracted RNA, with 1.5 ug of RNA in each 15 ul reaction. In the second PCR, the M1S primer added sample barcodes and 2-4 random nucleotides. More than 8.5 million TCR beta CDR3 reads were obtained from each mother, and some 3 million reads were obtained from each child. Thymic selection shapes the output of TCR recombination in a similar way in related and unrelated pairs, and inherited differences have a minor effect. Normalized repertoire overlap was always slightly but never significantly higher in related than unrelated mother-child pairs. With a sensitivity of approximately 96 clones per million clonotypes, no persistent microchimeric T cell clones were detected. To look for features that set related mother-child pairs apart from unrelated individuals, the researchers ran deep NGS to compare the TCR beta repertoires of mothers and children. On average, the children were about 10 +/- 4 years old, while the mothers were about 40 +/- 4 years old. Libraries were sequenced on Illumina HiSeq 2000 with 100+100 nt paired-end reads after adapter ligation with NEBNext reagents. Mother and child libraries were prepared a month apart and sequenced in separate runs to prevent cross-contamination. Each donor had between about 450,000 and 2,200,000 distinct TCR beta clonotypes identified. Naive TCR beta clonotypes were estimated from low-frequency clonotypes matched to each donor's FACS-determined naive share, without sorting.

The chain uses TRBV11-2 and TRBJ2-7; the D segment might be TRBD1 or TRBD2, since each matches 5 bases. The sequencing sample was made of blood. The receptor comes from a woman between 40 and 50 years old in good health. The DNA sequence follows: TGTGCCAGCAGCTTATATTGGGACGAGGGCGAGCAGTACTTC. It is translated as CASSLYWDEGEQYF. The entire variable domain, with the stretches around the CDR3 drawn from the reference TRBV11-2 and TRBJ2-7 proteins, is EAGVAQSPRYKIIEKRQSVAFWCNPISGHATLYWYQQILGQGPKLLIQFQNNGVVDDSQLPKDRFSAERLKGVDSTLKIQPAKLEDSAVYLCASSLYWDEGEQYFGPGTRLTVT.